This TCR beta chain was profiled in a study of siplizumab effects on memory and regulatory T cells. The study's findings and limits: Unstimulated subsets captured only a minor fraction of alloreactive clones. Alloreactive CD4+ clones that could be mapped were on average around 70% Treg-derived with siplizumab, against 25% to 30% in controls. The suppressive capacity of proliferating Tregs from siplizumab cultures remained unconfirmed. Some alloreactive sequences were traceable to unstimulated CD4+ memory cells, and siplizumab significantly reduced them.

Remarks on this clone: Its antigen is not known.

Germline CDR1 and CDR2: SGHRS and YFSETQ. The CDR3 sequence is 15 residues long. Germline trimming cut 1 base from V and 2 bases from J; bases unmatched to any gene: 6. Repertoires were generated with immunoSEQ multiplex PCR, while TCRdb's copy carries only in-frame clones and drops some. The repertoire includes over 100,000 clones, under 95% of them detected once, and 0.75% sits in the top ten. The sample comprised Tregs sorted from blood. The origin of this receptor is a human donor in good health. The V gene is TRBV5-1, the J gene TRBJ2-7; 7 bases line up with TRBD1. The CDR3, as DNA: TGCGCCAGCAGCTTGAATGGCAGGGGGACCTACGAGCAGTACTTC. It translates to CASSLNGRGTYEQYF.